The source of this T cell receptor beta chain is a study of glioma-infiltrating T cells after dendritic cell vaccination. Some clones are missing from TCRdb's copy, which holds only in-frame ones; the method was immunoSEQ multiplex PCR. The sample lists about 65,000 clones, approximately 86% occurring once. Time point specified: after dendritic cell vaccination, including at tumor progression/relapse. Study results and caveats: Few patients contributed both blood and tumor specimens.

On this clone itself: Its antigen is as yet unknown.

Germline V lookup: CDR1 MNHEY, CDR2 SMNVEV (reference sequence). The CDR3 is 16 amino acids. The ends were cut back, 0 bases at V and 2 bases at J, with 11 bases in the middle. The material was blood, obtained after dendritic cell vaccination. The rearrangement uses TRBV27 and TRBJ1-5; D remains ambiguous. The receptor was derived from a human donor with glioblastoma. Here the CDR3 DNA reads TGTGCCAGCAGTTTATCGGGCCCTAAGGGCAATCAGCCCCAGCATTTT. Protein product: CASSLSGPKGNQPQHF.